What follows are 24 T cell receptor beta chains derived from one specimen sequenced in a study of cytomegalovirus exposure and HLA in healthy donors. The PCR was carried out with 60 Vbeta primers and 13 Jbeta primers. The repertoire was sequenced with immunoSEQ multiplex PCR; TCRdb's copy has only in-frame clones and lacks some. The sample contains roughly 130,000 clones, approximately 80% of which appear only once. Sequenced material: PBMCs. The source is a woman in her late teens or twenties in good health and CMV-seropositive.

This clone was seen just once. The chain recombines TRBV4-1 with TRBJ1-2, with a possible D match to TRBD1 (6 bases). CDR1 and CDR2 from the germline V gene are MGHRA and YSYEKL. The CDR3 runs to 16 residues. Trimming took 4 bases from V and 4 from J, leaving 19 bases between them. The CDR3 here is CASSLGTGQNSYGYTF. The CDR3 coding sequence is TGCGCCAGCAGCCTCGGGACCGGACAGAATAGCTATGGCTACACCTTC.

The chain couples TRBV14 to TRBJ2-7; 7 bases are a match to TRBD2. V lost 6 bases to trimming and J lost 5 bases; unmatched junction nucleotides: 10. The germline CDR1 and CDR2 sequences are SGHDN and FVKESK. This CDR3 spans 14 amino acids. Here the CDR3 DNA reads TGTGCCAGCAGTCCCTGGGAGGGGTATGACGAGCAGTACTTC. Translation: CASSPWEGYDEQYF.

The J gene is TRBJ2-7, the V gene TRBV11-2; D call uncertain. Germline V gene data show CDR1 as SGHAT and CDR2 as FQNNGV. The CDR3 extends over 13 amino acids. V was shortened by 0 bases and J by 3 bases, with 6 bases between the two germline ends. The CDR3 bases are TGTGCCAGCAGCTTAGAGGCTAGCTACGAGCAGTACTTC. This encodes CASSLEASYEQYF.

This chain connects TRBV5-4 to TRBJ2-5, with 11 bases aligning to TRBD1. The J segment lost 1 base and the V segment lost 7 bases, leaving 3 bases of the junction unmatched. Germline V lookup: CDR1 SGHNT, CDR2 YYREEE (reference sequence). CDR3 length: 14 amino acids. The CDR3 DNA reads as TGTGCCAGCCGGGACAGGGGGACCCAAGAGACCCAGTACTTC. Its translation is CASRDRGTQETQYF. The variable domain in full, completed from reference TRBV5-4 and TRBJ2-5, reads ETGVTQSPTHLIKTRGQQVTLRCSSQSGHNTVSWYQQALGQGPQFIFQYYREEENGRGNFPPRFSGLQFPNYSSELNVNALELDDSALYLCASRDRGTQETQYFGPGTRLLVL.

The chain couples TRBV19 to TRBJ2-2, with 7 bases that match TRBD2. Germline lookup yields CDR1 LNHDA and CDR2 SQIVND (reference sequence). Losses at the gene ends were 3 bases for V and 1 base for J; bases not matched to a gene: 8. The length of the CDR3 is 17 residues. The DNA for the CDR3 is TGTGCCAGTAGTATCAGGTCCCTAGCGGTGAACACCGGGGAGCTGTTTTTT. Encoded protein: CASSIRSLAVNTGELFF.

The genes are TRBV28 and TRBJ2-5, with 12 bases identical to TRBD1. V trimming: 4 bases; J trimming: 5 bases; junction bases outside the gene matches: 14. This CDR3 is built from 18 residues. Germline lookup yields CDR1 MDHEN and CDR2 SYDVKM. CDR3 sequence reads: CASSSSPGQGAKRETQYF. The CDR3 bases are TGTGCCAGCAGTTCGTCGCCGGGACAGGGGGCGAAAAGGGAGACCCAGTACTTC.

This clone came up a few times. V usage is TRBV2 and J usage is TRBJ1-1; possibly TRBD1 for D (6 bases). Trimming removed 1 base from V and 5 bases from J, with 14 bases in between. Germline CDR1 is SNHLY and CDR2 is FYNNEI. This CDR3 spans 15 amino acids. The CDR3 nucleotides read TGTGCCAGCAGTGAAGACCCGGGGAGGGGGACTGAAGCTTTCTTT. It translates to CASSEDPGRGTEAFF.

Only one count was recorded for this clone. The gene calls are TRBV6-5 and TRBJ2-4; D possibly corresponds to TRBD2 (6 bases). The V gene's germline CDR1 is MNHEY and CDR2 SVGAGI. The CDR3 contains 13 residues. V dropped 6 bases and J dropped 7 bases, with 13 bases sitting between them. CDR3 DNA: TGTGCCAGCAGGGAGGGGTTGGATAACATTCAGTACTTC. Its translation: CASREGLDNIQYF.

The gene calls are TRBV5-4 and TRBJ2-1, with 13 bases lining up with TRBD2. Trimming at V came to 5 bases and at J to 9 bases, leaving 8 bases not matched to a gene. Germline loops: CDR1 SGHNT, CDR2 YYREEE (reference sequence). The CDR3 spans 15 residues. This chain's CDR3 is CASRPTSGGAIEQFF. The CDR3 DNA sequence: TGTGCCAGCAGACCAACTAGCGGGGGGGCCATTGAGCAGTTCTTC.

J is TRBJ2-7 and V is TRBV7-9; D gene unclear. The V gene lost 5 bases and the J gene lost 5 bases, with 10 bases spanning the gap. Germline values: CDR1 SEHNR, CDR2 FQNEAQ (reference sequence). This CDR3 is 12 amino acids long. The DNA for the CDR3 is TGTGCCAGCAGCCAGGATGGCCACGAGCAGTACTTC. It specifies CASSQDGHEQYF.

The rearrangement links TRBV9 to TRBJ2-1; 9 positions match TRBD2. The germline CDR1 and CDR2 sequences are SGDLS and YYNGEE. Trimming at V came to 0 bases and at J to 6 bases, leaving 4 bases not matched to a gene. The CDR3 is 15 amino acids. The CDR3 protein is CASSVVLAGTNEQFF. The DNA for the CDR3 is TGTGCCAGCAGCGTAGTCCTAGCGGGGACCAATGAGCAGTTCTTC.

The rearrangement links TRBV27 to TRBJ2-3; 8 nucleotides agree with TRBD2. The CDR3 loop spans 16 amino acids. Germline V lookup: CDR1 MNHEY, CDR2 SMNVEV (reference sequence). The junction had 11 bases not matched to a gene; V was cut back by 5 bases and J by 4 bases. The CDR3 nucleotides are TGTGCCAGCAGTCTGCCCGGGGGGGGGCCGGCAGATACGCAGTATTTT. The encoded protein is CASSLPGGGPADTQYF.

The gene calls are TRBV11-2 and TRBJ2-3; tentatively, D is TRBD2 (5 bases). CDR1 and CDR2 (germline): SGHAT, FQNNGV. V was cut by 0 bases and J by 4 bases, with 11 bases left in between. This CDR3 spans 15 amino acids. DNA of the CDR3: TGTGCCAGCAGCTTAGATGGGCTTAGCGCAGATACGCAGTATTTT. Translation: CASSLDGLSADTQYF.

V and J are TRBV5-1 and TRBJ2-7; no clear D. Germline lookup yields CDR1 SGHRS and CDR2 YFSETQ. Deletions cut 0 bases from V and 1 base from J, with 5 bases between. The CDR3 runs to 13 residues. CDR3 in DNA: TGCGCCAGCAGCTTGGAAGCGTCCTACGAGCAGTACTTC. Its protein is CASSLEASYEQYF.

The V call is TRBV12-5, the J call TRBJ1-4; D might be TRBD1 (6 bases). Germline CDR1 reads LGHNT; CDR2 reads FRNRAP. There are 15 residues in the CDR3. V was shortened by 2 bases and J by 3 bases, with 10 bases between the two germline ends. DNA of the CDR3: TGTGCTAGTGGTTTGCTAGGGGGTTCTAATGAAAAACTGTTTTTT. Translated: CASGLLGGSNEKLFF. Combining the CDR3 with reference TRBV12-5 and TRBJ1-4 gives the whole variable domain DARVTQTPRHKVTEMGQEVTMRCQPILGHNTVFWYRQTMMQGLELLAYFRNRAPLDDSGMPKDRFSAEMPDATLATLKIQPSEPRDSAVYFCASGLLGGSNEKLFFGSGTQLSVL.

The chain combines TRBV5-1 with TRBJ2-2; the D is unclear. V was pared by 3 bases and J by 3 bases, with 9 bases between. CDR1 and CDR2 from the germline V gene are SGHRS and YFSETQ. This CDR3 spans 14 amino acids. CDR3 residues: CASSSNTHTGELFF. DNA of the CDR3: TGCGCCAGCAGCTCGAACACACACACCGGGGAGCTGTTTTTT.

Worth noting for this clone: Other DNA sequences from this sample encode an identical CDR3 as well. The chain joins TRBV27 to TRBJ1-1, with D tentatively TRBD1 (6 bases). CDR3 length: 14 amino acids. Germline V lookup: CDR1 MNHEY, CDR2 SMNVEV (reference sequence). V shed 6 bases and J shed 0 bases, with 11 bases lying between them. The CDR3 sequence: CASSRQGMNTEAFF. In nucleotides, the CDR3 is TGTGCCAGCAGCAGGCAGGGGATGAACACTGAAGCTTTCTTT.

As regards this clone: Germline is not matched at one junction end, which may reflect a read error. The chain combines TRBV5-4 with TRBJ1-2; unclear D gene. There are 14 residues in the CDR3. Germline V gene sequence: CDR1 SGHNT, CDR2 YYREEE (reference sequence). The CDR3 sequence is CASSLGIANYGYPF. The CDR3 coding sequence is TGTGCCAGCAGCTTGGGGATAGCTAACTATGGCTACCCCTTC.

V and J are TRBV5-6 and TRBJ1-1; 10 bases match TRBD1. Per the germline V gene, CDR1 is SGHDT and CDR2 is YYEEEE. Unmatched junction bases numbered 6, after V lost 5 bases and J lost 5 bases. The CDR3 sequence is 14 residues long. The CDR3 DNA sequence: TGTGCCAGCAGGGAGCGGGACAGGGGAACTGAAGCTTTCTTT. Its protein product is CASRERDRGTEAFF.

This chain joins TRBV5-1 and TRBJ1-5, with D perhaps TRBD1 (5 bases). The CDR3 totals 15 residues. The germline V gene has CDR1 SGHRS and CDR2 YFSETQ. Trimming took 2 bases from V and 2 from J, leaving 11 bases between them. The CDR3 here is CASSFGETGNQPQHF. The CDR3 DNA follows: TGCGCCAGCAGCTTTGGAGAGACAGGCAATCAGCCCCAGCATTTT.

The chain combines TRBV5-5 with TRBJ2-1; D perhaps matches TRBD2 (5 bases). Germline loops: CDR1 SGHKS, CDR2 YYEKEE (reference sequence). The CDR3 is 15 residues long. V lost 4 bases to trimming and J lost 2 bases, with 13 bases between them. CDR3 in DNA: TGTGCCAGCAGCCCAGACTATGCCGCCTACAATGAGCAGTTCTTC. Translation gives CASSPDYAAYNEQFF.

The rearrangement joins TRBV6-5 to TRBJ1-5; 8 positions match TRBD1. Germline CDR1 reads MNHEY; CDR2 reads SVGAGI. With V trimmed by 5 bases and J by 9 bases, 3 bases remained unmatched. The CDR3 sequence is 12 residues long. This CDR3 is CASSEGTGPQHF. The CDR3 region has the DNA TGTGCCAGCAGTGAAGGGACAGGGCCCCAGCATTTT.

This clone was counted once. V and J are TRBV10-2 and TRBJ2-5; 13 nucleotides match TRBD2. V lost 5 bases, J lost 5 bases, and 8 bases stayed unmatched. CDR1 and CDR2 (germline): WSHSY, SAAADI. The CDR3 runs 16 residues. The CDR3 sequence: CASSPSLLAGGETQYF. The DNA of the CDR3 is TGCGCCAGCAGTCCATCTCTACTAGCGGGGGGGGAGACCCAGTACTTC.

The chain carries TRBV6-1 and TRBJ2-3; 12 bases are shared with TRBD2. In germline, CDR1 is MNHNS, CDR2 SASEGT. The junction had 3 bases not matched to a gene; V was cut back by 5 bases and J by 3 bases. This CDR3 region has 15 residues. CDR3 nucleotide sequence: TGTGCCAGCAGTTCTAGCGGGGGGGGGACAGATACGCAGTATTTT. Translation gives CASSSSGGGTDTQYF.